This TCR beta chain was identified during a study of patients and donors after allogeneic stem cell transplantation. TCRdb re-called the RT-PCR reads with MiXCR, one entry per CDR3 protein. The sample includes about 960,000 distinct CDR3 sequences, about a sixth of them seen just once. This clonotype was counted between two and nine times. This CDR3 is built from 15 residues. The ends were cut back, 5 bases at V and 4 bases at J, with 15 bases in the middle. CDR1 SGHTA and CDR2 FQGNSA come from the germline V gene. The receptor was derived from a human donor who was either an allogeneic HSCT recipient or a stem cell or donor lymphocyte infusion donor (not recorded which). It is not recorded whose cells these are; they may come from a transplant donor. Input material: blood, either unsorted or a sorted T cell fraction (not recorded which). The gene calls are TRBV7-2 and TRBJ1-5, with TRBD1 as a possible D gene (5 bases). CDR3 sequence: CASSPSRAGNQPQHF. CDR3 nucleotide sequence: TGTGCCAGCAGCCCAAGCAGGGCAGGGAATCAGCCCCAGCATTTT.